Following are 26 T cell receptor beta chains from one sample sequenced in a study of cytomegalovirus exposure and HLA in healthy donors. The PCR employed 60 Vbeta primers together with 13 Jbeta primers. Only in-frame clones appear in the TCRdb table, and some are missing; sequencing was by immunoSEQ multiplex PCR. Of about 160,000 clones in the sample, roughly 77% were seen once. Input material: PBMCs. These receptors were obtained from a male donor in good health and CMV-seronegative.

V usage is TRBV11-2 and J usage is TRBJ2-7, with D uncertain. Germline V gene lookup returns CDR1 SGHAT and CDR2 FQNNGV. V lost 3 bases and J lost 7, with 16 bases in between. The CDR3 is made up of 14 amino acids. CDR3 nucleotides: TGTGCCAGCAGCTTCCCCCGTGGGCTGTCGGAGCAGTACTTC. Its protein product is CASSFPRGLSEQYF.

The sample holds a few counts of this clone. The chain employs TRBV6-6 and TRBJ2-2, with TRBD2 matching 8 bases. With V trimmed by 6 bases and J by 7 bases, 1 base remained unmatched. CDR1 is MNHNY and CDR2 is SVGAGI in the germline V gene (reference sequence). The CDR3 loop spans 12 amino acids. CDR3 protein: CASRLADGELFF. CDR3 DNA: TGTGCCAGCAGACTAGCGGACGGGGAGCTGTTTTTT.

The gene calls are TRBV9 and TRBJ2-1, with D possibly TRBD2 on 5 matching bases. Germline assignment: CDR1 SGDLS and CDR2 YYNGEE. Trimming took off 0 bases at V and 10 bases at J, with 11 bases between the two ends. This CDR3 region has 13 residues. Written as DNA, the CDR3 is TGTGCCAGCAGCGTAGCTAGCACATACGAGCAGTTCTTC. This translates into CASSVASTYEQFF.

The rearrangement uses TRBV28 and TRBJ2-5; 7 positions match TRBD1. V lost 5 bases to trimming and J lost 1 base; unmatched junction nucleotides: 10. Germline V CDR1 and CDR2: MDHEN, SYDVKM. The CDR3 has 16 amino acids. CDR3 amino acids: CASSTLGQVGQETQYF. DNA of the CDR3: TGTGCCAGCAGTACCCTAGGACAGGTCGGCCAAGAGACCCAGTACTTC.

This clone was counted a few times. The chain combines TRBV7-8 with TRBJ1-2, with 7 bases aligning to TRBD1. This CDR3 has 14 residues. Per germline, CDR1 SGHVS and CDR2 FQNEAQ. V gave up 5 bases and J gave up 5 bases; unmatched junction bases: 8. The CDR3 nucleotides are TGTGCCAGCAGCGCCCGGGACAGACTTTATGGCTACACCTTC. It translates to CASSARDRLYGYTF.

CDR3 loop: CASSQEPGDYYEQYF. CDR3 DNA sequence: TGTGCCAGCAGCCAAGAACCAGGGGACTACTACGAGCAGTACTTC. The chain couples TRBV4-2 to TRBJ2-7; TRBD2 might be the D (7 bases). The CDR3 consists of 15 residues. The V and J ends lost 0 bases and 3 bases respectively, with 12 bases between them. Germline-derived CDR1 and CDR2 are LGHNA and YNFKEQ.

V and J are TRBV30 and TRBJ2-6; D might be TRBD1 (6 bases). The CDR3 length is 14 residues. Looked up from germline, CDR1 is GTSNPN and CDR2 is SVGIG (reference sequence). The V end lost 4 bases, the J end lost 0 bases, and 7 bases lay between the germline ends. DNA for the CDR3: TGTGCCTGGACGACAGGCTCTGGGGCCAACGTCCTGACTTTC. Translating gives CAWTTGSGANVLTF.

V and J are TRBV5-1 and TRBJ2-3; 8 bases agree with TRBD2. In germline, CDR1 is SGHRS, CDR2 YFSETQ. The CDR3 extends over 17 amino acids. J gave up 0 bases and V 7 bases, and 13 bases lay outside the gene matches. The CDR3 region has the DNA TGCGCCAGCCAGGGCCAGGCTAGCGGGTTAAGCACAGATACGCAGTATTTT. Its protein product is CASQGQASGLSTDTQYF.

V gene TRBV7-2 combines with J gene TRBJ1-1; a weak D match, TRBD1 (6 bases). Germline V gene lookup returns CDR1 SGHTA and CDR2 FQGNSA. This CDR3 contains 15 residues. V was clipped by 1 base and J by 1 base, with 10 bases between them. The DNA of the CDR3 is TGTGCCAGCAGCTTAGTAGAGGGGGAGAACACTGAAGCTTTCTTT. It encodes CASSLVEGENTEAFF.

Worth noting for this clone: The same CDR3 arises from other DNA sequences in this sample as well. J is TRBJ2-5 and V is TRBV7-2; unclear D gene. The germline V and J ends were trimmed by 1 base and 2 bases, with 5 bases remaining between them. The CDR3 runs 13 residues. Germline CDR1 reads SGHTA; CDR2 reads FQGNSA. CDR3 sequence: CASSLGQQETQYF. The CDR3 DNA is TGTGCCAGCAGCTTAGGGCAGCAAGAGACCCAGTACTTC.

The chain has TRBV7-2 and TRBJ1-2; 7 bases line up with TRBD1. The CDR3 spans 14 residues. With V trimmed by 4 bases and J by 2 bases, 4 bases remained unmatched. Germline V gene lookup returns CDR1 SGHTA and CDR2 FQGNSA. In nucleotides, the CDR3 is TGTGCCAGCAGCTCGCGGACAGGAAACTATGGCTACACCTTC. Encoded protein: CASSSRTGNYGYTF.

This clone has a handful of counts. The chain uses TRBV6-1 and TRBJ1-5; 11 bases fit TRBD1. The CDR3 has 18 residues. Per the germline V gene, CDR1 is MNHNS and CDR2 is SASEGT. Trimming took 2 bases from V and 0 from J; bases not matched to a gene: 6. CDR3 protein: CASSERGTGGNSNQPQHF. In nucleotides, the CDR3 is TGTGCCAGCAGTGAAAGGGGGACAGGGGGAAATAGCAATCAGCCCCAGCATTTT.

The chain links TRBV5-1 to TRBJ1-5, with D perhaps TRBD1 (5 bases). The CDR3 contains 15 residues. V was cut by 2 bases and J by 7 bases, with 16 bases left in between. CDR1 and CDR2 (germline): SGHRS, YFSETQ. CDR3 sequence reads: CASSLTGGMGQPQHF. The CDR3 DNA follows: TGCGCCAGCAGCTTAACGGGGGGAATGGGACAGCCCCAGCATTTT.

This chain joins TRBV7-9 and TRBJ1-6; D is undetermined. This CDR3 region has 12 residues. Per germline, CDR1 SEHNR and CDR2 FQNEAQ (reference sequence). The V gene lost 4 bases and the J gene lost 10 bases, with 8 bases spanning the gap. This chain's CDR3 is CASSSVRSPLHF. CDR3 sequence (DNA): TGTGCCAGCAGCTCGGTTAGATCACCCCTCCACTTT.

This clone was seen only once. The chain uses TRBV27 and TRBJ2-1; a possible D gene is TRBD2 (6 bases). This CDR3 comprises 13 residues. Germline CDR1 and CDR2: MNHEY and SMNVEV (reference sequence). V was cut by 8 bases and J by 0 bases, with 8 bases left in between. CDR3 in amino acids: CASRESSYNEQFF. For the CDR3, the DNA is TGTGCCAGCCGGGAGAGCTCCTACAATGAGCAGTTCTTC.

V and J are TRBV2 and TRBJ1-1; the match to TRBD1 covers 11 bases. Germline V gene data show CDR1 as SNHLY and CDR2 as FYNNEI. V dropped 7 bases and J dropped 5; count of bases not matched to a gene: 15. CDR3 length: 17 residues. This CDR3 is CASKPLLGQGASTEAFF. The CDR3 DNA sequence: TGTGCCAGCAAACCCCTGTTAGGACAGGGGGCGTCGACTGAAGCTTTCTTT.

This clone was counted between two and nine times. The chain links TRBV6-1 to TRBJ2-3; TRBD2 aligns across 7 bases. The CDR3 has 15 residues. The germline CDR1 and CDR2 sequences are MNHNS and SASEGT. V shed 2 bases and J 4 bases; nucleotides not matched to a gene: 6. CDR3 amino acids: CASSELGGGADTQYF. CDR3 DNA: TGTGCCAGCAGTGAATTGGGTGGGGGGGCAGATACGCAGTATTTT.

V usage is TRBV10-3 and J usage is TRBJ1-1; D gene uncertain. Germline CDR1 is ENHRY and CDR2 is SYGVKD. The CDR3 is made up of 13 amino acids. Between the trimmed V and J ends, which lost 2 bases and 4 bases, there was a span of 8 bases. DNA for the CDR3: TGTGCCATCAGTGAGGGAGCTGGCACTGAAGCTTTCTTT. It translates to CAISEGAGTEAFF.

This clone has more than one count but fewer than ten. This chain uses TRBV6-6 with TRBJ1-1; the match to TRBD1 covers 7 bases. The V segment lost 5 bases and the J segment 0 bases; nucleotides outside the gene matches: 9. The CDR3 loop spans 16 amino acids. Germline V gene sequence: CDR1 MNHNY, CDR2 SVGAGI (reference sequence). The DNA for the CDR3 is TGTGCCAGCAGTGGCAGCGTACAGGGGTTGAACACTGAAGCTTTCTTT. It specifies CASSGSVQGLNTEAFF.

This clone was seen more than once but under ten times. J is TRBJ2-1 and V is TRBV2, with 9 bases lining up with TRBD2. With 7 bases clipped from V and 7 bases from J, the junction kept 14 bases outside the gene matches. The CDR3 loop spans 16 amino acids. Per germline, CDR1 SNHLY and CDR2 FYNNEI. CDR3: CASTEEIAGVGNEQFF. DNA of the CDR3: TGTGCCAGCACTGAGGAAATAGCGGGAGTGGGTAATGAGCAGTTCTTC.

In this sample, this clone turned up a few times. V gene TRBV2 combines with J gene TRBJ2-3; 7 bases map to TRBD2. Germline assignment: CDR1 SNHLY and CDR2 FYNNEI. V shed 4 bases, J shed 5 bases, and the junction held 12 bases outside the gene matches. The length of the CDR3 is 16 residues. CDR3 in amino acids: CASSVWGGSREDTQYF. CDR3 DNA sequence: TGTGCCAGCAGTGTTTGGGGCGGGAGCAGGGAAGATACGCAGTATTTT.

The J gene is TRBJ1-5, the V gene TRBV5-6; D perhaps matches TRBD1 (5 bases). This CDR3 is built from 17 residues. Trimming removed 1 base at V and 3 bases at J, with 17 bases between. Per germline, CDR1 SGHDT and CDR2 YYEEEE. The CDR3 DNA follows: TGTGCCAGCAGCTTGAGGACAAACTTGATACCCAATCAGCCCCAGCATTTT. Translation gives CASSLRTNLIPNQPQHF.

The genes are TRBV5-6 and TRBJ2-7; D might be TRBD1 (5 bases). The CDR3 consists of 13 residues. Germline values: CDR1 SGHDT, CDR2 YYEEEE. V was clipped by 2 bases and J by 6 bases, with 12 bases between them. The CDR3 DNA follows: TGTGCCAGCAGCTTAGTTAGGGGTACCGAGCAGTACTTC. Protein product: CASSLVRGTEQYF.

This clone was recorded a few times. This chain joins TRBV14 and TRBJ1-2; a possible D gene is TRBD1 (6 bases). V was shortened by 2 bases and J by 6 bases, with 16 bases between the two germline ends. The CDR3 extends over 15 amino acids. Germline V gene data show CDR1 as SGHDN and CDR2 as FVKESK. The CDR3 region is CASSQQAGAGHGYTF. In DNA form, the CDR3 reads TGTGCCAGCAGCCAACAGGCAGGGGCGGGCCATGGCTACACCTTC.

The chain joins TRBV27 to TRBJ2-2; TRBD2 matches at 8 bases. The CDR3 consists of 16 residues. J gave up 6 bases and V 3 bases, and 9 bases lay outside the gene matches. CDR1 MNHEY and CDR2 SMNVEV come from the germline V gene (reference sequence). CDR3 sequence: CASSFGPGLVAGELFF. CDR3 bases: TGTGCCAGCAGTTTCGGTCCGGGACTAGTAGCCGGGGAGCTGTTTTTT.

The rearrangement uses TRBV7-2 and TRBJ2-4; D is possibly TRBD2 (6 bases). Trimming shortened V by 5 bases and J by 1 base, and 12 bases separated the two germline ends. Germline V gene sequence: CDR1 SGHTA, CDR2 FQGNSA. The CDR3 covers 15 residues. DNA of the CDR3: TGTGCCAGCAGCCCCCCGGGGACTGCCAAAAACATTCAGTACTTC. This translates into CASSPPGTAKNIQYF.